The 15 T cell receptor beta chains presented below share a single source sample, sequenced in a study of OX40 agonist ivuxolimab in advanced cancers. The repertoire was sequenced with immunoSEQ multiplex PCR; TCRdb's copy has only in-frame clones and lacks some. The sample lists approximately 11,000 clones; over 80% were seen once. The material sequenced was CD4+ or CD8+ T cells sorted from blood, taken in a trial of the OX40 agonist ivuxolimab. The receptors shown here come from an adult with an advanced solid tumor such as melanoma, head and neck, liver or kidney cancer.

This clone qualifies as medium-sized. The V and J genes are TRBV4-1 and TRBJ1-5, with a possible D match to TRBD1 (6 bases). The length of the CDR3 is 15 residues. Germline V CDR1 and CDR2: MGHRA, YSYEKL. V dropped 0 bases and J dropped 4 bases, with 10 bases sitting between them. Here the CDR3 reads CASSQDPGTNQPQHF. CDR3 coding DNA: TGCGCCAGCAGCCAAGATCCCGGGACAAATCAGCCCCAGCATTTT.

V gene TRBV6-1 combines with J gene TRBJ2-5; 12 positions match TRBD2. The J call could be wrong; TRBJ2-7 is a better fit for the DNA end. The germline gives CDR1 MNHNS, CDR2 SASEGT. This CDR3 contains 14 residues. The CDR3 region has the DNA TGTGCCAGCAGCTCTAGCGGGGGGGCCGACGAGCAGTACTTC. The encoded protein is CASSSSGGADEQYF.

The chain recombines TRBV4-1 with TRBJ2-5, with TRBD1 matching 11 bases. There are 16 residues in the CDR3. From germline, CDR1 is MGHRA and CDR2 YSYEKL. J was trimmed by 5 bases and V by 1 base; bases with no gene match: 6. The CDR3 DNA follows: TGCGCCAGCAGCCAAGGCGGACAGGGGGCGGGTGAGACCCAGTACTTC. It codes for CASSQGGQGAGETQYF.

The chain has TRBV7-3 and TRBJ2-5; 10 bases line up with TRBD2. Germline-derived CDR1 and CDR2 are SGHTA and FQGTGA. This CDR3 is 15 amino acids long. J gave up 4 bases and V 5 bases, and 7 bases lay outside the gene matches. The CDR3: CASSPSRLAGETQYF. CDR3 bases: TGTGCCAGCAGCCCCTCCCGACTAGCGGGAGAGACCCAGTACTTC.

This clone was seen more than once but under ten times. The chain employs TRBV9 and TRBJ2-7; D might be TRBD2 (6 bases). Between the trimmed V and J ends, which lost 2 bases and 4 bases, there was a span of 16 bases. Germline V CDR1 and CDR2: SGDLS, YYNGEE. The CDR3 has 15 residues. CDR3 DNA sequence: TGTGCCAGCAGCGTTGGGACTCTAGAAGGGTACGAGCAGTACTTC. This translates into CASSVGTLEGYEQYF.

The table lists this clone with a count of one. The rearrangement links TRBV2 to TRBJ2-7; no clear D. Per germline, CDR1 SNHLY and CDR2 FYNNEI. This CDR3 is built from 10 residues. Trimming removed 4 bases at V and 5 bases at J, with 3 bases between. The CDR3 nucleotides are TGTGCCAGCAGTGTTCACGAGCAGTACTTC. Translating it yields CASSVHEQYF. The variable domain in full, with the rest retrieved from reference TRBV2 and TRBJ2-7, is EPEVTQTPSHQVTQMGQEVILRCVPISNHLYFYWYRQILGQKVEFLVSFYNNEISEKSEIFDDQFSVERPDGSNFTLKIRSTKLEDSAMYFCASSVHEQYFGPGTRLTVT.

The chain has TRBV11-2 and TRBJ2-1, with 7 bases aligning to TRBD2. V shed 5 bases and J 6 bases; nucleotides not matched to a gene: 7. The CDR3 covers 14 residues. CDR1 is SGHAT, CDR2 FQNNGV, per germline. Here the CDR3 DNA reads TGTGCCAGCAGCGGATCGGGAGGTCCCAATGAGCAGTTCTTC. Encoded protein: CASSGSGGPNEQFF.

The V and J genes are TRBV11-3 and TRBJ2-5, with D maybe TRBD2 (5 bases). CDR1 is SGHNT, CDR2 YENEEA, per germline. This CDR3 region has 13 residues. V shed 4 bases and J shed 0 bases, with 6 bases lying between them. The CDR3 region has the DNA TGTGCCAGCAGCTGGGAGTACCAAGAGACCCAGTACTTC. As protein: CASSWEYQETQYF.

The rearrangement uses TRBV6-1 and TRBJ2-3, with 14 positions matching TRBD2. The CDR3 loop spans 15 amino acids. Germline values: CDR1 MNHNS, CDR2 SASEGT. Trimming at V came to 8 bases and at J to 5 bases, leaving 6 bases not matched to a gene. The CDR3 region has the DNA TGTGCCAGCCCTGGGACTAGCGGGAGAAGAGATACGCAGTATTTT. Protein sequence: CASPGTSGRRDTQYF.

The chain employs TRBV6-4 and TRBJ1-1; TRBD1 might be the D (6 bases). The germline CDR1 and CDR2 sequences are MRHNA and SNTAGT. With 0 bases removed from V and 7 bases from J, the gap between germline ends came to 12 bases. The CDR3 spans 14 residues. The DNA of the CDR3 is TGTGCCAGCAGTGACTCAGGGGACACCAGTGAAGCTTTCTTT. This translates into CASSDSGDTSEAFF.

The CDR3 DNA follows: TGTGCCAGCAAGCCCCCAGGAAGGGATGGCTACACCTTC. It specifies CASKPPGRDGYTF. This chain links TRBV25-1 with TRBJ1-2; the D is unclear. Germline V lookup: CDR1 MGHDK, CDR2 SYGVNS. The V gene lost 7 bases and the J gene lost 6 bases, with 15 bases spanning the gap. This CDR3 has 13 residues.

Concerning this clone: Other DNA sequences in the same sample also yield this CDR3. V and J are TRBV18 and TRBJ1-3; D possibly corresponds to TRBD1 (5 bases). V was cut by 6 bases and J by 5 bases, with 14 bases left in between. Germline V gene lookup returns CDR1 KGHSH and CDR2 LQKENI. The CDR3 loop spans 14 amino acids. CDR3 amino acids: CASSPGQGRNTIYF. In DNA form, the CDR3 reads TGTGCCAGCTCGCCGGGCCAGGGTAGAAACACCATATATTTT.

The rearrangement joins TRBV19 to TRBJ1-2; D may be TRBD1 (6 bases). The ends were cut back, 9 bases at V and 4 bases at J, with 12 bases in the middle. This CDR3 has 12 residues. Germline V gene data show CDR1 as LNHDA and CDR2 as SQIVND (reference sequence). The CDR3 loop is CASDGGFYGYTF. The CDR3 nucleotides are TGTGCCAGCGACGGGGGCTTCTATGGCTACACCTTC.

The chain couples TRBV7-9 to TRBJ2-7, with D tentatively TRBD1 (6 bases). The CDR3 runs to 14 residues. Germline CDR1 is SEHNR and CDR2 is FQNEAQ (reference sequence). V lost 4 bases and J 6 bases, leaving 16 bases between the germline ends. As DNA, the CDR3 is TGTGCCAGCAGCTCCGCCGGGACATTGGCCGAGCAGTACTTC. It encodes CASSSAGTLAEQYF.

This rearrangement joins TRBV2 to TRBJ2-5; 13 nucleotides match TRBD2. V trimming: 6 bases; J trimming: 3 bases; junction bases outside the gene matches: 7. CDR1 and CDR2 (germline): SNHLY, FYNNEI. This CDR3 contains 16 residues. CDR3 DNA sequence: TGTGCCAGCAGGCGTACCGGGACTAGCGGGAAAGAGACCCAGTACTTC. Amino acid sequence: CASRRTGTSGKETQYF.